This T cell receptor (beta chain) stems from a study of graft-versus-host responses after intestinal transplantation. Study-level information: Multivisceral, liver-intestinal, or isolated intestinal grafts went to recipients. Tacrolimus plus steroids were given to all recipients for about 3 years, preceded by anti-thymocyte globulin induction. General observations from the study: Recipient-marrow GvH clones were detected, some having first appeared in ileum or blood.

Only in-frame clones appear in the TCRdb table, and some are missing; sequencing was by immunoSEQ multiplex PCR. The profile shows around 20,000 clones, about 80% of them singletons. Lymphocytes (intraepithelial and lamina propria) were released by processing the graft tissue. Notes on this clone: The antigen remains undetermined.

Germline values: CDR1 LGHNT, CDR2 FRNRAP. The J segment lost 3 bases and the V segment lost 0 bases, leaving 13 bases of the junction unmatched. The CDR3 length is 18 residues. Sequencing used ileum tissue, obtained 12 days after intestinal transplant. V and J are TRBV12-5 and TRBJ2-7; TRBD2 aligns across 8 bases. The clonotype was recovered from a human patient who received an intestinal transplant, so some T cells may come from the graft donor. CDR3 sequence: CASGLVRSGKVPLYEQYF. The CDR3 region has the DNA TGTGCTAGTGGTTTGGTACGTAGCGGGAAAGTCCCACTCTACGAGCAGTACTTC.